The rows below give T cell receptor beta chains drawn from one sample of a study of CD4 T cells in relation to SARS-CoV-2 and coronaviruses. Clones were read by immunoSEQ multiplex PCR, and TCRdb kept only the in-frame ones, dropping some. Among 28,000 or so clones listed, 65% to 80% were seen once. These receptors lack a known antigen. The source material was CD4+ T cells from PBMCs, cultured in vitro. The receptor set was obtained from a human donor in good health. CDR3s include the opening cysteine and the closing phenylalanine or tryptophan. The D gene is left open where the match is weak. Size tells how often a clone was seen (once, few, many) or the class of an expanded clone, and some rows leave it out.

abundance	v_gene	d_gene	j_gene	CDR3nt	CDR3aa
NA	TRBV9	TRBD1	TRBJ1-2	TGTGCCAGCAGCGTAGACAGGGGCAACTATGGCTACACCTTC	CASSVDRGNYGYTF
NA	TRBV21-1	NA	TRBJ2-7	TGTGCCAGCAGCGCCCCGGGACAGGGGTACTACGAGCAGTACTTC	CASSAPGQGYYEQYF
NA	TRBV19	TRBD2	TRBJ2-3	TGTGCCAGTAGTATAGATCCCCCGACTAGCGGGCCCCGGGGTACGCAGTATTTT	CASSIDPPTSGPRGTQYF
few	TRBV5-1	NA	TRBJ2-3	TGCGCCAGCAGCCCCTTGGAGTTAGTGGGGGACGGGGATACGCAGTATTTT	CASSPLELVGDGDTQYF
NA	TRBV7-9	NA	TRBJ2-1	TGTGCCAGCAGCTTAGGTGGGGAGGGGGCCTACAATGAGCAGTTCTTC	CASSLGGEGAYNEQFF
NA	TRBV3-1/TRBV3-2	NA	TRBJ2-7	TGTGCCAGCAGCCCAGGCCCAGGGTCCTACGAGCAGTACTTC	CASSPGPGSYEQYF
NA	TRBV5-6	NA	TRBJ1-1	TGTGCCAGCAGCTTACAGGCCTGGACTGAAGCTTTCTTT	CASSLQAWTEAFF
NA	TRBV7-2	TRBD1	TRBJ1-4	TGTGCCAGCAGCCCCCAGACAGGGGAAAATGAAAAACTGTTTTTT	CASSPQTGENEKLFF
NA	TRBV27	TRBD1	TRBJ2-3	TGTGCCAGCAGCCATATCGAGACAGGGGGCCCAGATACGCAGTATTTT	CASSHIETGGPDTQYF
NA	TRBV10-3	NA	TRBJ1-4	TGTGCCATCAGAATGGGGGGCCCCGGGGCGTCTAATGAAAAACTGTTTTTT	CAIRMGGPGASNEKLFF
NA	TRBV2	TRBD1	TRBJ1-2	TGTGCCAGCTCACAGGGGGCACTTACTAACTATGGCTACACCTTC	CASSQGALTNYGYTF
NA	TRBV10-3	NA	TRBJ2-1	TGTGCCATCAGTGCGGTGGGCGGGGGCGATGAGCAGTTCTTC	CAISAVGGGDEQFF
NA	TRBV7-2	NA	TRBJ2-7	TGTGCCAGCAGCTTAGCCACGAGCCAGGGAGGTTACCTCTACGAGCAGTACTTC	CASSLATSQGGYLYEQYF
NA	TRBV3-1/TRBV3-2	TRBD1	TRBJ1-3	TGTGCCAGCAGCCAAGATCTCGGACAGGTTTCTGGAAACACCATATATTTT	CASSQDLGQVSGNTIYF
NA	TRBV11-3	NA	TRBJ1-1	TGTGCCAGCAGCAAGGACCAGAACACTGAAGCTTTCTTT	CASSKDQNTEAFF
NA	TRBV11-2	NA	TRBJ2-7	TGTGCCAGCAGCTTAGCCGGGGGCGCCTACGAGCAGTACTTC	CASSLAGGAYEQYF
NA	TRBV7-2	NA	TRBJ1-6	TGTGCCAGCAGCCAAGGCGGAGGGCCGAAAAATTCACCCCTCCACTTT	CASSQGGGPKNSPLHF
few	TRBV5-1	NA	TRBJ1-3	TGCGCCAGCAGCTTGGCCGGGCAGGGGATTACTGGAAACACCATATATTTT	CASSLAGQGITGNTIYF
NA	TRBV4-3	TRBD2	TRBJ2-1	TGCGCCAGCAGCCGAGTTAGCGGGACCCACAATGAGCAGTTCTTC	CASSRVSGTHNEQFF